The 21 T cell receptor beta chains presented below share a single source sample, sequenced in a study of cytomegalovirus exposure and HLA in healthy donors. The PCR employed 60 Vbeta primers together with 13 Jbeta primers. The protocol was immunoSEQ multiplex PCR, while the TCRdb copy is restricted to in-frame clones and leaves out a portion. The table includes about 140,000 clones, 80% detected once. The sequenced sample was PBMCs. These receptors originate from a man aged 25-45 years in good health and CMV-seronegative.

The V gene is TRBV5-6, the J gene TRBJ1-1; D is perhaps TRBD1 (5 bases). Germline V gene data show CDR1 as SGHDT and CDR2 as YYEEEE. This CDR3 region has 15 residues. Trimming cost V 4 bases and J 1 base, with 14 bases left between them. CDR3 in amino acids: CASSHLREANTEAFF. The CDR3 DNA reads TGTGCCAGCAGCCACCTCAGGGAGGCGAACACTGAAGCTTTCTTT.

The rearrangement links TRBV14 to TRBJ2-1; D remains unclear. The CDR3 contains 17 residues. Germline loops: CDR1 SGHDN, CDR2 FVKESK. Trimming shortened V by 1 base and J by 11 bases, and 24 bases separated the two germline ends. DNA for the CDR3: TGTGCCAGCAGCCAAGCTGGTCGCGGTGTCCTATTGAATAAGCAGTTCTTC. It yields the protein CASSQAGRGVLLNKQFF.

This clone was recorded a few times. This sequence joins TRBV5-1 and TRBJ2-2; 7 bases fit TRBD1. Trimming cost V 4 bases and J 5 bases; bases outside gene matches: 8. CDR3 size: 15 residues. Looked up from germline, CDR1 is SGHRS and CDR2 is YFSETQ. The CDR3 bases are TGCGCCAGCAGCCCTTACAGGGGTCTAACCGGGGAGCTGTTTTTT. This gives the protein CASSPYRGLTGELFF.

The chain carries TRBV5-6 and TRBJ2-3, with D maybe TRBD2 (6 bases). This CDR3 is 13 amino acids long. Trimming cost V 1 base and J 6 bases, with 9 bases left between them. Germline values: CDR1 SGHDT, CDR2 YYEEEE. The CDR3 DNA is TGTGCCAGCAGCTTGACTAGCTCGGATACGCAGTATTTT. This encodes CASSLTSSDTQYF.

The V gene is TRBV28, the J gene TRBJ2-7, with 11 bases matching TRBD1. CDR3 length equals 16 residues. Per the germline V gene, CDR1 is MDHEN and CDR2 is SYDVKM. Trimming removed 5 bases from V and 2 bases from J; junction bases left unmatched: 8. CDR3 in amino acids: CASSPTDRGLPYEQYF. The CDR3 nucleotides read TGTGCCAGCAGTCCAACGGACAGGGGGCTACCCTACGAGCAGTACTTC. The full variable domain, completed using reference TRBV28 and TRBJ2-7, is DVKVTQSSRYLVKRTGEKVFLECVQDMDHENMFWYRQDPGLGLRLIYFSYDVKMKEKGDIPEGYSVSREKKERFSLILESASTNQTSMYLCASSPTDRGLPYEQYFGPGTRLTVT.

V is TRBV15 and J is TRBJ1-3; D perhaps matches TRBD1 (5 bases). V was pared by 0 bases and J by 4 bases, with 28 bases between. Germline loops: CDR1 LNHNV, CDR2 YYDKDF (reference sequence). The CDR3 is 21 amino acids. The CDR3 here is CATSREIFTLLRGGRGNTIYF. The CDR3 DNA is TGTGCCACCAGCAGAGAAATCTTCACGTTACTTAGGGGCGGTCGGGGAAACACCATATATTTT.

The CDR3 nucleotides read TGTGCCAGCAGCTTTCGGGGGTCTCGTGAAAAACTGTTTTTT. Translated, it gives CASSFRGSREKLFF. The chain has TRBV7-9 and TRBJ1-4; a weak D match, TRBD1 (5 bases). Per germline, CDR1 SEHNR and CDR2 FQNEAQ (reference sequence). This CDR3 comprises 14 residues. The V end was cut by 3 bases, the J end by 7 bases, with 12 bases between. The full variable domain, completed using reference TRBV7-9 and TRBJ1-4, is DTGVSQNPRHKITKRGQNVTFRCDPISEHNRLYWYRQTLGQGPEFLTYFQNEAQLEKSRLLSDRFSAERPKGSFSTLEIQRTEQGDSAMYLCASSFRGSREKLFFGSGTQLSVL.

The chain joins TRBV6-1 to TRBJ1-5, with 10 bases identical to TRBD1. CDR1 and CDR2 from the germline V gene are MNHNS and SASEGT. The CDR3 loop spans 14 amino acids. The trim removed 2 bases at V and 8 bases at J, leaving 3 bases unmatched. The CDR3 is CASSERTGGEPQHF. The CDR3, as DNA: TGTGCCAGCAGTGAAAGGACAGGGGGAGAGCCCCAGCATTTT.

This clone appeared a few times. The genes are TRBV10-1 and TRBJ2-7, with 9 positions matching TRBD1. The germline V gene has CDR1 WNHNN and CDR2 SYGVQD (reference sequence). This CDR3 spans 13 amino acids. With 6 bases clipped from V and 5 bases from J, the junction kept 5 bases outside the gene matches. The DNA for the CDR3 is TGCGCCAGCAGGGGACAGGGTTCCCACGAGCAGTACTTC. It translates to CASRGQGSHEQYF.

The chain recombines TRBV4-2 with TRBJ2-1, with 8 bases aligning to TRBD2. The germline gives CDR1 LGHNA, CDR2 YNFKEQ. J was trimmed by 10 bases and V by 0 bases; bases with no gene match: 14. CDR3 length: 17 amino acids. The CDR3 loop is CASSQDFATSDLREQFF. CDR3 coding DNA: TGTGCCAGCAGCCAAGACTTTGCGACTAGCGATTTGAGAGAGCAGTTCTTC.

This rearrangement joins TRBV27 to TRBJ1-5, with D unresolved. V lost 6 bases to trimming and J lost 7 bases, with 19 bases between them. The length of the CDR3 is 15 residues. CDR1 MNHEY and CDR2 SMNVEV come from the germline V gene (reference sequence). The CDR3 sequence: CASRASFDFQQPQHF. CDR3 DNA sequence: TGTGCCAGCAGGGCCTCCTTTGACTTCCAACAGCCCCAGCATTTT.

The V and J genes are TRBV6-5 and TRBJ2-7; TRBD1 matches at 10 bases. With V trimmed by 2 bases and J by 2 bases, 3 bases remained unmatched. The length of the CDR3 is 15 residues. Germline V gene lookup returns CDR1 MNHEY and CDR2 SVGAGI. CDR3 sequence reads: CASSYTGTGAYEQYF. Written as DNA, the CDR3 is TGTGCCAGCAGTTACACCGGGACAGGGGCCTACGAGCAGTACTTC.

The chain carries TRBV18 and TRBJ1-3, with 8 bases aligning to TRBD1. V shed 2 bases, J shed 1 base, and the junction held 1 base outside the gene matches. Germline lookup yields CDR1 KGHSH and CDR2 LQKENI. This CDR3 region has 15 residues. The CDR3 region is CASSPDRGSGNTIYF. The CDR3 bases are TGTGCCAGCTCACCAGACAGGGGATCTGGAAACACCATATATTTT.

Here the CDR3 reads CASSDRPNEKLFF. Written as DNA, the CDR3 is TGTGCCAGCAGCGACAGGCCTAATGAAAAACTGTTTTTT. The J gene is TRBJ1-4, the V gene TRBV6-6; tentatively, D is TRBD1 (6 bases). V lost 6 bases and J 3 bases, leaving 8 bases between the germline ends. The CDR3 is 13 residues long. Germline V gives CDR1 MNHNY, CDR2 SVGAGI (reference sequence).

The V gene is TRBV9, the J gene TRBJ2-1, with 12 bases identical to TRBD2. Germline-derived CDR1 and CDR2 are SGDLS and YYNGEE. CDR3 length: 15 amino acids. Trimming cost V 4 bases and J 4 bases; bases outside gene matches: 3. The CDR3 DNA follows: TGTGCCAGCAGCTATGGACTAGCGGGGTACAATGAGCAGTTCTTC. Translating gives CASSYGLAGYNEQFF.

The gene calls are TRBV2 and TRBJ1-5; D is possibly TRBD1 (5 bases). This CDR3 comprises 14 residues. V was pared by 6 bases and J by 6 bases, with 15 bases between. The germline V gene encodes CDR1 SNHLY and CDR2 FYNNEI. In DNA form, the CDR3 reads TGTGCCAGCAGCGTGGGGCTATGGTTTCAGCCCCAGCATTTT. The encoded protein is CASSVGLWFQPQHF.

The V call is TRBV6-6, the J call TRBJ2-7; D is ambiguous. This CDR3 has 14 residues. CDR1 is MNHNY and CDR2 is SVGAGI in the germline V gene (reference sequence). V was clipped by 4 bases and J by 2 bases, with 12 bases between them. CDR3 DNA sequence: TGTGCCAGCAGTTCGATAGACATCACCTACGAGCAGTACTTC. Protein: CASSSIDITYEQYF.

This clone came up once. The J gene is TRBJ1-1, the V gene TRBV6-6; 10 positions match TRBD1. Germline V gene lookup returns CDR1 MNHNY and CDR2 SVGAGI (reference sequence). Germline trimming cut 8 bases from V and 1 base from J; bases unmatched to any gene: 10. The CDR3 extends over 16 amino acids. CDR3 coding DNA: TGTGCCAGCGGGACAGGGGTCCTTCTAACGAACACTGAAGCTTTCTTT. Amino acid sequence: CASGTGVLLTNTEAFF.

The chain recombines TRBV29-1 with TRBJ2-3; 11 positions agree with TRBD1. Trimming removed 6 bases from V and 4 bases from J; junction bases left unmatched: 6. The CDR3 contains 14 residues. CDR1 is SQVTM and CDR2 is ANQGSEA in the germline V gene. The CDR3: CSVAQDRGPDTQYF. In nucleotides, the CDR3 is TGCAGCGTGGCTCAGGACAGGGGGCCAGATACGCAGTATTTT.

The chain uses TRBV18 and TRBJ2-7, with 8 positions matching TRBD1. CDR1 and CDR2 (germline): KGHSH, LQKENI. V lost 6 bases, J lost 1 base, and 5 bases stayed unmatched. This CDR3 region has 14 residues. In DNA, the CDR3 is TGTGCCAGCTCGCCTAGGACAGGGTCCTACGAGCAGTACTTC. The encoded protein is CASSPRTGSYEQYF. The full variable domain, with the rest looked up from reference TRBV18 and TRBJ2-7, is NAGVMQNPRHLVRRRGQEARLRCSPMKGHSHVYWYRQLPEEGLKFMVYLQKENIIDESGMPKERFSAEFPKEGPSILRIQQVVRGDSAAYFCASSPRTGSYEQYFGPGTRLTVT.

DNA of the CDR3: TGTGCCAGCAGTACCTTAGACAGGGATAGCGGGGAGCTGTTTTTT. Translating it yields CASSTLDRDSGELFF. The rearrangement uses TRBV6-6 and TRBJ2-2; 7 bases align to TRBD1. The V and J ends lost 5 bases and 7 bases, in that order; junction bases with no gene match: 10. The CDR3 contains 15 residues. Germline V CDR1 and CDR2: MNHNY, SVGAGI (reference sequence).